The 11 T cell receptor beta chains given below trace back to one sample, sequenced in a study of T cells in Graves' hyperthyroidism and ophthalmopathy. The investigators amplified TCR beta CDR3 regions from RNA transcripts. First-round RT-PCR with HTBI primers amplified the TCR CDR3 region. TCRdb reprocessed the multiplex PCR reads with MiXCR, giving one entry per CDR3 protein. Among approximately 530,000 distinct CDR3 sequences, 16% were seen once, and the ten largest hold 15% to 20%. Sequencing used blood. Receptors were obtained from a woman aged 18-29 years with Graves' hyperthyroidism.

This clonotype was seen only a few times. The chain's CDR3 is CASRDRSNQPQHF. The CDR3 DNA reads TGTGCCAGCAGGGACAGGAGCAATCAGCCCCAGCATTTT. This chain joins TRBV12-3 or TRBV12-4 and TRBJ1-5; 7 nucleotides agree with TRBD1. CDR3 length equals 13 residues. V lost 6 bases to trimming and J lost 1 base; unmatched junction nucleotides: 0.

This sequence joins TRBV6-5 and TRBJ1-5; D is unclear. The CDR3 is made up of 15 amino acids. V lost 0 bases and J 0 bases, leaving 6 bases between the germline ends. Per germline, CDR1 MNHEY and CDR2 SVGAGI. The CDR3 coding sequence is TGTGCCAGCAGTTACTCCCCCTATAGCAATCAGCCCCAGCATTTT. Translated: CASSYSPYSNQPQHF.

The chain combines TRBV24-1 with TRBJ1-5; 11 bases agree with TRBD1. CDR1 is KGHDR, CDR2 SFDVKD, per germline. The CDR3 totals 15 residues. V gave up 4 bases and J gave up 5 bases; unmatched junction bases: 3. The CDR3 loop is CATSDQGQGDQPQHF. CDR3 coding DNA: TGTGCCACCAGTGACCAGGGACAGGGGGATCAGCCCCAGCATTTT.

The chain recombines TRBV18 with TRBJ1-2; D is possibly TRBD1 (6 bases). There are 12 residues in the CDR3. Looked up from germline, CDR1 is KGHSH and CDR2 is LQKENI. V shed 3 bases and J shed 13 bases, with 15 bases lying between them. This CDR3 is CASSPPGGHFTF. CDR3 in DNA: TGTGCCAGCTCACCCCCGGGGGGGCATTTCACCTTC.

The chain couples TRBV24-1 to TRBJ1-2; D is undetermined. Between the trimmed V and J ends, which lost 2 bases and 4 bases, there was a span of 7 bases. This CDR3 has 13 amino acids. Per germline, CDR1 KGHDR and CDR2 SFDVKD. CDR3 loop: CATSDSELYGYTF. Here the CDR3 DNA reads TGTGCCACCAGTGATTCGGAGCTCTATGGCTACACCTTC.

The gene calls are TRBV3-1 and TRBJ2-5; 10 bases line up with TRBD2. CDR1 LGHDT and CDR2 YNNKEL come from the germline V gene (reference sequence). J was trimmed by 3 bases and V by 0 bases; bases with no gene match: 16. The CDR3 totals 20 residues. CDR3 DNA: TGTGCCAGCAGCCAAGATGAGTACCGAGCGGGAGGGCCGGGGGAAGAGACCCAGTACTTC. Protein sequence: CASSQDEYRAGGPGEETQYF.

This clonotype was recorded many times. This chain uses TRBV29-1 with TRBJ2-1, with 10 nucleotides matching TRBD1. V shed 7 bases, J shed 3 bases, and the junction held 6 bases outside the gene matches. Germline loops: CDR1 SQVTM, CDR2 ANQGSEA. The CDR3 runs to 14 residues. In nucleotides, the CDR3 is TGCAGCGCGGGGGGGACAGGGGACTACAATGAGCAGTTCTTC. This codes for CSAGGTGDYNEQFF.

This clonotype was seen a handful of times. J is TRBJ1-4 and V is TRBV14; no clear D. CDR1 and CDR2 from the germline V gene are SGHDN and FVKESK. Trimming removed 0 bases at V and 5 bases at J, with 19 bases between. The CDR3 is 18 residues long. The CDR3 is CASSQDRTARNINEKLFF. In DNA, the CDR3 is TGTGCCAGCAGCCAAGATAGAACAGCAAGAAACATAAATGAAAAACTGTTTTTT.

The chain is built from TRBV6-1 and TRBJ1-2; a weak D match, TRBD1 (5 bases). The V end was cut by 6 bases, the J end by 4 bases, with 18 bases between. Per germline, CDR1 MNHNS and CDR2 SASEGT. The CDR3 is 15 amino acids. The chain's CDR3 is CASRWGRTDSYGYTF. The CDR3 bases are TGTGCCAGCAGATGGGGCCGGACTGACTCCTATGGCTACACCTTC.

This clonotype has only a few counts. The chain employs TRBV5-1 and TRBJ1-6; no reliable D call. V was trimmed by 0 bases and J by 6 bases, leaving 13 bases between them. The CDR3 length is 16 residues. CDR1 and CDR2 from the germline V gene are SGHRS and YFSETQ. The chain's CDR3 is CASSLAGRTINSPLHF. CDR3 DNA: TGCGCCAGCAGCTTGGCCGGCCGGACGATTAATTCACCCCTCCACTTT. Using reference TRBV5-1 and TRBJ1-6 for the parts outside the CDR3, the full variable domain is KAGVTQTPRYLIKTRGQQVTLSCSPISGHRSVSWYQQTPGQGLQFLFEYFSETQRNKGNFPGRFSGRQFSNSRSEMNVSTLELGDSALYLCASSLAGRTINSPLHFGNGTRLTVT.

This chain's CDR3 is CASSDSPSGGNEQFF. CDR3 DNA: TGTGCCAGCAGTGACTCTCCTAGCGGGGGGAATGAGCAGTTCTTC. The chain is built from TRBV6-4 and TRBJ2-1; 11 nucleotides align to TRBD2. From germline, CDR1 is MRHNA and CDR2 SNTAGT. CDR3 length: 15 amino acids. Trimming took 0 bases from V and 7 from J; bases not matched to a gene: 2.